The 23 T cell receptor beta chains in this list originate from one sample, sequenced in a study of cytomegalovirus exposure and HLA in healthy donors (dated by TCRdb to the late 2010s). The library was prepared using the immunoSEQ multiplex PCR assay. In TCRdb, the immuneACCESS table is reduced to in-frame sequences with V and J assigned. These tables do not hold every clone; where another copy was compared, an unresolved V gene accounts for under half, and the others remain unexplained. The sample table contains roughly 60,000 clones; only one count was recorded for just over 90% of them. Of the sample, 1.3% falls within the top ten clones. Sequencing was performed on PBMCs. The receptor source for this set is a woman aged 18-29 years in good health and CMV-seronegative.

The chain recombines TRBV5-6 with TRBJ2-1, with D tentatively TRBD2 (5 bases). Germline-derived CDR1 and CDR2 are SGHDT and YYEEEE. Trimming cost V 1 base and J 6 bases, with 14 bases left between them. The CDR3 is 15 residues long. The CDR3 loop is CASSLRRGAANEQFF. CDR3 in DNA: TGTGCCAGCAGCTTGAGGAGAGGAGCGGCCAATGAGCAGTTCTTC. The full variable domain, in which reference TRBV5-6 and TRBJ2-1 provide the parts outside the CDR3, is DAGVTQSPTHLIKTRGQQVTLRCSPKSGHDTVSWYQQALGQGPQFIFQYYEEEERQRGNFPDRFSGHQFPNYSSELNVNALLLGDSALYLCASSLRRGAANEQFFGPGTRLTVL.

This rearrangement joins TRBV11-3 to TRBJ2-6; 8 bases map to TRBD1. Germline V lookup: CDR1 SGHNT, CDR2 YENEEA. The CDR3 has 16 residues. V trimming: 5 bases; J trimming: 3 bases; junction bases outside the gene matches: 6. The CDR3 sequence: CASSPRTGFGANVLTF. The CDR3, as DNA: TGTGCCAGCAGCCCCCGGACAGGGTTTGGGGCCAACGTCCTGACTTTC.

The J gene is TRBJ2-2, the V gene TRBV18; no firm D call. From germline, CDR1 is KGHSH and CDR2 LQKENI. The CDR3 totals 14 residues. The V gene lost 6 bases and the J gene lost 4 bases, with 12 bases spanning the gap. The CDR3 region is CASSGLTATGELFF. CDR3 bases: TGTGCCAGCTCGGGTCTAACAGCCACCGGGGAGCTGTTTTTT. Together with reference TRBV18 and TRBJ2-2, the CDR3 gives the full variable domain: NAGVMQNPRHLVRRRGQEARLRCSPMKGHSHVYWYRQLPEEGLKFMVYLQKENIIDESGMPKERFSAEFPKEGPSILRIQQVVRGDSAAYFCASSGLTATGELFFGEGSRLTVL.

The rearrangement uses TRBV21-1 and TRBJ2-5; the table's TRBD1 call for D was not verified on the DNA. TRBV21-1 is flagged as a pseudogene. This CDR3 is 14 amino acids long. Here the CDR3 DNA reads TGTGCCAGCACATACAGGGGGCGAGAAGAGACCCAGTACTTC. Translating gives CASTYRGREETQYF.

This clone was recorded only once. CDR3 nucleotide sequence: TGTGCCACCAGCAGAGATCTTAACAGCAAAACCGGGGAGCTGTTTTTT. The encoded protein is CATSRDLNSKTGELFF. The chain couples TRBV15 to TRBJ2-2; D not resolved. Germline assignment: CDR1 LNHNV and CDR2 YYDKDF (reference sequence). The CDR3 totals 16 residues. V lost 0 bases to trimming and J lost 5 bases, with 13 bases between them.

The chain recombines TRBV5-1 with TRBJ2-3, with 8 bases lining up with TRBD2. This CDR3 spans 15 amino acids. CDR1 and CDR2 from the germline V gene are SGHRS and YFSETQ. The V segment lost 1 base and the J segment 3 bases; nucleotides outside the gene matches: 4. The CDR3 coding sequence is TGCGCCAGCAGCTTGTATAGCGGGGAAACAGATACGCAGTATTTT. It specifies CASSLYSGETDTQYF.

The chain joins TRBV9 to TRBJ2-3; D ambiguous. This CDR3 has 16 residues. Germline assignment: CDR1 SGDLS and CDR2 YYNGEE. V was cut by 4 bases and J by 0 bases, with 15 bases left in between. CDR3 sequence (DNA): TGTGCCAGCAGCCAGACCCAAGCGACTAGCACAGATACGCAGTATTTT. Translating gives CASSQTQATSTDTQYF.

This chain joins TRBV5-6 and TRBJ1-5, with D uncertain. V was pared by 2 bases and J by 5 bases, with 11 bases between. This CDR3 region has 14 residues. In germline, CDR1 is SGHDT, CDR2 YYEEEE. CDR3 sequence: CASSFGRSDQPQHF. The CDR3, as DNA: TGTGCCAGCAGCTTCGGGAGATCCGATCAGCCCCAGCATTTT.

The sample holds one count of this clone. The chain uses TRBV15 and TRBJ2-3, with 11 bases that match TRBD1. The CDR3 is 17 amino acids. Germline V gene data show CDR1 as LNHNV and CDR2 as YYDKDF (reference sequence). J lost 3 bases, V lost 0 bases, and 5 bases had no gene match. The CDR3 DNA reads as TGTGCCACCAGCAGAGATCGGGGACAGGGGGTAACAGATACGCAGTATTTT. It codes for CATSRDRGQGVTDTQYF.

The genes are TRBV6-6 and TRBJ2-7; TRBD1 might be the D (8 bases). The CDR3 has 15 residues. Germline CDR1 reads MNHNY; CDR2 reads SVGAGI (reference sequence). V was cut by 6 bases and J by 1 base, with 16 bases left in between. CDR3: CASSPNRGGSYEQYF. In DNA form, the CDR3 reads TGTGCCAGCAGCCCGAACAGGGGGGGATCCTACGAGCAGTACTTC.

The sample holds a few counts of this clone. The genes are TRBV5-1 and TRBJ1-2, with D unclear. The V gene lost 0 bases and the J gene lost 6 bases, with 12 bases spanning the gap. Germline V gene sequence: CDR1 SGHRS, CDR2 YFSETQ. This CDR3 is built from 14 residues. Here the CDR3 DNA reads TGCGCCAGCAGCTTGGGGCGCGGGGAGGATGGCTACACCTTC. Translated: CASSLGRGEDGYTF.

The chain couples TRBV15 to TRBJ1-5; no firm D call. The CDR3 consists of 16 residues. Deletions cut 0 bases from V and 3 bases from J, with 12 bases between. Germline CDR1 reads LNHNV; CDR2 reads YYDKDF (reference sequence). CDR3 protein: CATSRELSALNQPQHF. CDR3 nucleotide sequence: TGTGCCACCAGCAGAGAACTGTCTGCTCTCAATCAGCCCCAGCATTTT.

The genes are TRBV18 and TRBJ2-1; TRBD1 aligns across 8 bases. V dropped 3 bases and J dropped 2; count of bases not matched to a gene: 6. Germline V gene data show CDR1 as KGHSH and CDR2 as LQKENI. The CDR3 sequence is 16 residues long. CDR3 region: CASSPTGVGTYNEQFF. The CDR3 DNA reads as TGTGCCAGCTCACCGACAGGGGTAGGGACCTACAATGAGCAGTTCTTC.

V and J are TRBV29-1 and TRBJ2-3; TRBD1 is a possible D gene (6 bases). The germline V gene encodes CDR1 SQVTM and CDR2 ANQGSEA. V lost 8 bases and J lost 0, with 12 bases in between. The CDR3 is 13 residues long. CDR3 sequence: CSTRDTSTDTQYF. The CDR3 DNA is TGCAGCACCCGGGACACGAGCACAGATACGCAGTATTTT.

This chain uses TRBV27 with TRBJ1-2; possibly TRBD1 for D (5 bases). This CDR3 spans 16 amino acids. Germline V gene data show CDR1 as MNHEY and CDR2 as SMNVEV (reference sequence). Trimming pared 5 bases from V and 0 bases from J, leaving 16 bases between. CDR3: CASSPLGREANYGYTF. CDR3 sequence (DNA): TGTGCCAGCAGTCCATTAGGCAGGGAAGCTAACTATGGCTACACCTTC.

The count of this clone is one. V and J are TRBV4-2 and TRBJ1-4; D perhaps matches TRBD1 (5 bases). Trimming removed 4 bases from V and 7 bases from J, with 13 bases in between. The length of the CDR3 is 14 residues. Germline V lookup: CDR1 LGHNA, CDR2 YNFKEQ. The CDR3 reads CASSPGGEGEKLFF. As DNA, the CDR3 is TGTGCCAGCAGCCCCGGAGGGGAGGGTGAAAAACTGTTTTTT.

The chain uses TRBV19 and TRBJ1-5, with a weak D call TRBD1 (5 bases). The CDR3 loop spans 13 amino acids. V lost 5 bases, J lost 5 bases, and 10 bases lay in between. Germline-derived CDR1 and CDR2 are LNHDA and SQIVND (reference sequence). In nucleotides, the CDR3 is TGTGCCAGTAGTTTTACAGGAGATCAGCCCCAGCATTTT. Protein: CASSFTGDQPQHF. The full variable domain, in which reference TRBV19 and TRBJ1-5 provide the parts outside the CDR3, is DGGITQSPKYLFRKEGQNVTLSCEQNLNHDAMYWYRQDPGQGLRLIYYSQIVNDFQKGDIAEGYSVSREKKESFPLTVTSAQKNPTAFYLCASSFTGDQPQHFGDGTRLSIL.

V usage is TRBV28 and J usage is TRBJ1-5; D ambiguous. Germline-derived CDR1 and CDR2 are MDHEN and SYDVKM. This CDR3 spans 13 amino acids. The germline V and J ends were trimmed by 6 bases and 6 bases, with 12 bases remaining between them. The CDR3 DNA sequence: TGTGCCAGCAGGAGAAGTCTGTCTCAGCCCCAGCATTTT. Translating gives CASRRSLSQPQHF.

The rearrangement uses TRBV10-1 and TRBJ2-3; TRBD1 agrees at 8 bases. J gave up 0 bases and V 6 bases, and 2 bases lay outside the gene matches. Germline CDR1 is WNHNN and CDR2 is SYGVQD (reference sequence). The CDR3 has 14 residues. CDR3 residues: CASSGQGSTDTQYF. Written as DNA, the CDR3 is TGCGCCAGCAGCGGACAGGGCAGCACAGATACGCAGTATTTT.

The chain is built from TRBV6-4 and TRBJ2-7; D possibly corresponds to TRBD1 (6 bases). The CDR3 loop spans 12 amino acids. Trimming pared 7 bases from V and 2 bases from J, leaving 9 bases between. CDR1 is MRHNA, CDR2 SNTAGT, per germline. The CDR3 loop is CASKGHPYEQYF. CDR3 in DNA: TGTGCCAGCAAGGGACATCCCTACGAGCAGTACTTC.

The chain uses TRBV6-1 and TRBJ2-7; 9 nucleotides line up with TRBD1. V shed 3 bases and J 4 bases; nucleotides not matched to a gene: 13. Germline V gene data show CDR1 as MNHNS and CDR2 as SASEGT. The CDR3 totals 17 residues. Here the CDR3 DNA reads TGTGCCAGCAGTGACCCCATTAGGCGGACAGGGGATTACGAGCAGTACTTC. Amino acid sequence: CASSDPIRRTGDYEQYF.

The chain employs TRBV19 and TRBJ1-4; TRBD1 matches 7 bases. CDR1 is LNHDA and CDR2 is SQIVND in the germline V gene (reference sequence). The trim removed 3 bases at V and 9 bases at J, leaving 10 bases unmatched. The CDR3 sequence is 15 residues long. The CDR3 DNA follows: TGTGCCAGTAGTATTTCACCGGGACAGATGAAAAAACTGTTTTTT. It encodes CASSISPGQMKKLFF.

This clone was seen just once. The chain uses TRBV5-1 and TRBJ2-7; maybe TRBD2 (5 bases). Germline V CDR1 and CDR2: SGHRS, YFSETQ. Trimming removed 4 bases from V and 0 bases from J, with 14 bases in between. This CDR3 has 15 residues. The chain's CDR3 is CASSRDFTSSYEQYF. Here the CDR3 DNA reads TGCGCCAGCAGCCGAGACTTCACTAGCTCCTACGAGCAGTACTTC.